The 10 T cell receptor beta chains below come from one sample, sequenced in a study of blood T cell repertoires in COVID-19. The method was immunoSEQ multiplex PCR; TCRdb's version includes in-frame clones alone and lacks a portion of them. The repertoire holds roughly 410,000 clones, with approximately 89% as singletons. Sample: peripheral blood. These receptors all come from a woman between 35 and 50 years old with COVID-19, enrolled during active disease.

This clone turned up a few times. This sample also contains other DNA sequences that code for the same CDR3. The chain is built from TRBV9 and TRBJ1-2; 9 nucleotides align to TRBD1. CDR3 length equals 14 residues. The junction had 2 bases not matched to a gene; V was cut back by 3 bases and J by 2 bases. CDR1 is SGDLS and CDR2 is YYNGEE in the germline V gene. The CDR3 protein is CASSAGQGNYGYTF. Written as DNA, the CDR3 is TGTGCCAGCAGCGCCGGACAGGGGAACTATGGCTACACCTTC.

This clone was picked up a small number of times. The chain carries TRBV12-3 or TRBV12-4 and TRBJ1-3; D not resolved. Trimming took off 5 bases at V and 4 bases at J, with 9 bases between the two ends. CDR3 length: 13 residues. The CDR3 nucleotides read TGTGCCAGCAGTCTGGGCCCGGGAAACACCATATATTTT. It encodes CASSLGPGNTIYF.

The chain uses TRBV11-2 and TRBJ1-2; D unclear. Trimming removed 1 base from V and 5 bases from J, with 17 bases in between. The CDR3 runs 16 residues. In germline, CDR1 is SGHAT, CDR2 FQNNGV. CDR3 protein: CASSLVSSTARYGYTF. CDR3 DNA sequence: TGTGCCAGCAGCTTAGTCTCGTCCACCGCCCGGTATGGCTACACCTTC.

The chain employs TRBV5-1 and TRBJ2-7; maybe TRBD2 (5 bases). Per germline, CDR1 SGHRS and CDR2 YFSETQ. The CDR3 consists of 12 residues. Trimming stripped 5 bases from V and 3 bases from J, with 9 bases between. CDR3 amino acids: CASRTDYYEQYF. The CDR3 region has the DNA TGCGCCAGCAGAACAGACTACTACGAGCAGTACTTC. Full variable domain (remainder filled in from reference TRBV5-1 and TRBJ2-7): KAGVTQTPRYLIKTRGQQVTLSCSPISGHRSVSWYQQTPGQGLQFLFEYFSETQRNKGNFPGRFSGRQFSNSRSEMNVSTLELGDSALYLCASRTDYYEQYFGPGTRLTVT.

This clone was counted between two and nine times. The chain couples TRBV6-6 to TRBJ1-1; 7 nucleotides align to TRBD1. Germline CDR1 reads MNHNY; CDR2 reads SVGAGI (reference sequence). Unmatched junction bases numbered 9, after V lost 4 bases and J lost 1 base. The CDR3 totals 16 residues. CDR3 residues: CASSFVSGGANTEAFF. The CDR3 DNA sequence: TGTGCCAGCAGTTTCGTCTCAGGGGGTGCGAACACTGAAGCTTTCTTT.

This clone was detected once. The genes are TRBV30 and TRBJ1-4; perhaps TRBD1 as D (5 bases). CDR1 and CDR2 from the germline V gene are GTSNPN and SVGIG (reference sequence). Trimming stripped 3 bases from V and 8 bases from J, with 13 bases between. The CDR3 is made up of 13 amino acids. Here the CDR3 DNA reads TGTGCCTGGAGCCAGGGAGGAAAAGAAAAACTGTTTTTT. Residues: CAWSQGGKEKLFF. Together with reference TRBV30 and TRBJ1-4, the CDR3 gives the full variable domain: SQTIHQWPATLVQPVGSPLSLECTVEGTSNPNLYWYRQAAGRGLQLLFYSVGIGQISSEVPQNLSASRPQDRQFILSSKKLLLSDSGFYLCAWSQGGKEKLFFGSGTQLSVL.

The gene calls are TRBV9 and TRBJ2-2; possible D gene TRBD2, 6 bases. Germline-derived CDR1 and CDR2 are SGDLS and YYNGEE. This CDR3 spans 15 amino acids. The V end lost 0 bases, the J end lost 7 bases, and 13 bases lay between the germline ends. The CDR3 here is CASSVEGRYGGELFF. The DNA for the CDR3 is TGTGCCAGCAGCGTAGAGGGGAGGTACGGCGGGGAGCTGTTTTTT.

The chain couples TRBV6-5 to TRBJ1-3; tentatively, D is TRBD1 (6 bases). Germline lookup yields CDR1 MNHEY and CDR2 SVGAGI. This CDR3 comprises 15 residues. V was clipped by 6 bases and J by 0 bases, with 12 bases between them. Here the CDR3 reads CASRPTGGSGNTIYF. The DNA for the CDR3 is TGTGCCAGCAGACCGACAGGCGGCTCTGGAAACACCATATATTTT.

The rearrangement joins TRBV7-9 to TRBJ1-1; 7 bases are a match to TRBD1. Germline values: CDR1 SEHNR, CDR2 FQNEAQ (reference sequence). The V segment lost 1 base and the J segment 3 bases; nucleotides outside the gene matches: 5. The length of the CDR3 is 15 residues. The CDR3 region is CASSLGQGDDTEAFF. In nucleotides, the CDR3 is TGTGCCAGCAGCTTAGGACAGGGTGATGACACTGAAGCTTTCTTT.

The chain has TRBV7-2 and TRBJ1-2, with 9 bases aligning to TRBD1. The V gene end was trimmed by 4 bases and the J gene end by 4 bases; junction bases not matched to a gene: 7. The V gene's germline CDR1 is SGHTA and CDR2 FQGNSA. This CDR3 region has 15 residues. DNA for the CDR3: TGTGCCAGCAGCTCGAGACAGGGGGACATCTATGGCTACACCTTC. This gives the protein CASSSRQGDIYGYTF.